A selection of T cell receptor beta chains follows, all from one sample in a study of response to subunit inactivated influenza vaccine. Each CDR3 protein gets one entry after TCRdb re-called the RT-PCR reads with MiXCR. The profile covers hundreds of thousands of distinct CDR3 sequences, with less than 20% appearing a single time and 9.5% to 13% taken by the ten largest. The source material was PBMCs from blood, sampled less than 6 days after vaccination. Every receptor here comes from a man aged 45 to 65 who received an inactivated influenza vaccine. CDR3s include the opening cysteine and the closing phenylalanine or tryptophan. The order of the fields is V gene, clone size, J gene, D gene, CDR3 protein, CDR3 DNA. The D gene is left open where the match is weak. Clone size is given for some rows only: seen once, a few or many times, or a class if the clone is expanded.

v_call: TRBV7-8
clone_size: .
j_call: TRBJ2-4
d_call: .
cdr3_aa: CASSLNRARNIQYF
cdr3_nt: TGTGCCAGCAGCTTGAACAGGGCACGAAACATTCAGTACTTC

v_call: TRBV7-2
clone_size: .
j_call: TRBJ2-1
d_call: TRBD2
cdr3_aa: CASSRTSGGGMYNEQFF
cdr3_nt: TGTGCCAGCAGCCGGACTAGCGGGGGGGGAATGTACAATGAGCAGTTCTTC

v_call: TRBV18
clone_size: many
j_call: TRBJ2-1
d_call: .
cdr3_aa: CASSPVVYNEQFF
cdr3_nt: TGTGCCAGCTCACCAGTTGTTTACAATGAGCAGTTCTTC

v_call: TRBV6-1
clone_size: .
j_call: TRBJ2-1
d_call: TRBD1
cdr3_aa: CASSASGTGYNEQFF
cdr3_nt: TGTGCCAGCAGTGCCTCCGGGACAGGGTACAATGAGCAGTTCTTC

v_call: TRBV15
clone_size: .
j_call: TRBJ2-1
d_call: TRBD2
cdr3_aa: CATTQREFDNEQFF
cdr3_nt: TGTGCCACCACCCAGCGGGAGTTTGACAATGAGCAGTTCTTC

v_call: TRBV12-3/TRBV12-4
clone_size: .
j_call: TRBJ2-1
d_call: .
cdr3_aa: CASSYKRSSYNEQFF
cdr3_nt: TGTGCCAGCAGTTATAAGCGGAGCTCCTACAATGAGCAGTTCTTC

v_call: TRBV12-5
clone_size: .
j_call: TRBJ2-5
d_call: TRBD1
cdr3_aa: CASGLGQDQKETQYF
cdr3_nt: TGTGCTAGTGGTTTAGGACAGGACCAAAAGGAGACCCAGTACTTC

v_call: TRBV18
clone_size: .
j_call: TRBJ2-7
d_call: TRBD2
cdr3_aa: CASSLPGLGSYEQYF
cdr3_nt: TGTGCCAGCTCACTTCCGGGACTAGGGAGTTACGAGCAGTACTTC

v_call: TRBV5-1
clone_size: many
j_call: TRBJ1-5
d_call: .
cdr3_aa: CASSLSGDQPQHF
cdr3_nt: TGCGCCAGCAGCTTGTCAGGGGATCAGCCCCAGCATTTT

v_call: TRBV12-3/TRBV12-4
clone_size: .
j_call: TRBJ1-5
d_call: .
cdr3_aa: CASSSGDGSNQPQHF
cdr3_nt: TGTGCCAGCAGTTCAGGGGACGGGAGCAATCAGCCCCAGCATTTT

v_call: TRBV18
clone_size: few
j_call: TRBJ1-4
d_call: .
cdr3_aa: CASSPPGLDEKLFF
cdr3_nt: TGTGCCAGCTCACCACCAGGGCTTGATGAAAAACTGTTTTTT

v_call: TRBV7-2
clone_size: .
j_call: TRBJ2-4
d_call: .
cdr3_aa: CASSLLPGGRGTNIQYF
cdr3_nt: TGTGCCAGCAGCTTATTACCCGGAGGCAGGGGAACAAACATTCAGTACTTC

v_call: TRBV30
clone_size: .
j_call: TRBJ2-1
d_call: .
cdr3_aa: CAWSVGGHEQFF
cdr3_nt: TGTGCCTGGAGTGTGGGGGGCCATGAGCAGTTCTTC

v_call: TRBV5-1
clone_size: few
j_call: TRBJ2-1
d_call: TRBD2
cdr3_aa: CASSLRSGGAVYNEQFF
cdr3_nt: TGCGCCAGCAGCTTGAGGAGCGGGGGGGCAGTATACAATGAGCAGTTCTTC

v_call: TRBV29-1
clone_size: many
j_call: TRBJ2-5
d_call: .
cdr3_aa: CSVEIWTRGETQYF
cdr3_nt: TGCAGCGTTGAAATTTGGACCCGAGGAGAGACCCAGTACTTC

v_call: TRBV25-1
clone_size: few
j_call: TRBJ1-2
d_call: .
cdr3_aa: CASSNSGREEGYTF
cdr3_nt: TGTGCCAGCAGTAACAGCGGGAGGGAAGAAGGCTACACCTTC

v_call: TRBV20-1
clone_size: .
j_call: TRBJ2-5
d_call: TRBD2
cdr3_aa: CSASFPPGLAGGRETQYF
cdr3_nt: TGCAGTGCTAGTTTTCCGCCGGGACTAGCGGGAGGGCGAGAGACCCAGTACTTC

v_call: TRBV12-3/TRBV12-4
clone_size: .
j_call: TRBJ2-1
d_call: .
cdr3_aa: CASSLARNSISHNEQFF
cdr3_nt: TGTGCCAGCAGTTTAGCGCGTAACAGTATTAGCCACAATGAGCAGTTCTTC

v_call: TRBV15
clone_size: .
j_call: TRBJ2-5
d_call: .
cdr3_aa: CATSRAMVGETQYF
cdr3_nt: TGTGCCACCAGCAGGGCCATGGTGGGGGAGACCCAGTACTTC

v_call: TRBV7-2
clone_size: .
j_call: TRBJ1-2
d_call: TRBD1
cdr3_aa: CASSTLFGQGAGGYTF
cdr3_nt: TGTGCCAGCAGCACCCTTTTCGGACAGGGGGCTGGAGGCTACACCTTC

v_call: TRBV20-1
clone_size: few
j_call: TRBJ1-3
d_call: TRBD1
cdr3_aa: CSASTGQGSGNTIYF
cdr3_nt: TGCAGTGCTAGTACGGGACAGGGCTCTGGAAACACCATATATTTT

v_call: TRBV6-2/TRBV6-3
clone_size: .
j_call: TRBJ1-1
d_call: .
cdr3_aa: CASSFDNLAFF
cdr3_nt: TGTGCCAGCAGTTTTGACAATTTAGCTTTCTTT

v_call: TRBV5-1
clone_size: .
j_call: TRBJ1-1
d_call: .
cdr3_aa: CASSLEGWSTEAFF
cdr3_nt: TGCGCCAGCAGCTTGGAGGGGTGGTCCACTGAAGCTTTCTTT

v_call: TRBV7-9
clone_size: .
j_call: TRBJ2-5
d_call: .
cdr3_aa: CASSQLILGALETQYF
cdr3_nt: TGTGCCAGCAGCCAACTAATTCTGGGGGCCCTAGAGACCCAGTACTTC

v_call: TRBV20-1
clone_size: few
j_call: TRBJ2-1
d_call: TRBD2
cdr3_aa: CSARVGLAGTNNEQFF
cdr3_nt: TGCAGTGCTAGAGTCGGACTAGCGGGCACAAACAATGAGCAGTTCTTC

v_call: TRBV6-1
clone_size: few
j_call: TRBJ2-1
d_call: .
cdr3_aa: CASRNTGISTYNEQFF
cdr3_nt: TGTGCCAGCAGAAATACAGGGATCTCAACCTACAATGAGCAGTTCTTC

v_call: TRBV27
clone_size: .
j_call: TRBJ1-1
d_call: .
cdr3_aa: CASSLVLPGRTEAFF
cdr3_nt: TGTGCCAGCAGTTTAGTTTTGCCAGGGAGAACTGAAGCTTTCTTT

v_call: TRBV20-1
clone_size: .
j_call: TRBJ2-2
d_call: .
cdr3_aa: CSVRGGSGELFF
cdr3_nt: TGCAGTGTCAGGGGAGGGTCCGGGGAGCTGTTTTTT

v_call: TRBV4-3
clone_size: few
j_call: TRBJ1-3
d_call: .
cdr3_aa: CASSQVSGESGNTIYF
cdr3_nt: TGCGCTAGCAGCCAAGTTTCGGGGGAATCTGGAAACACCATATATTTT

v_call: TRBV20-1
clone_size: .
j_call: TRBJ2-3
d_call: .
cdr3_aa: CSARQGDRADTQYF
cdr3_nt: TGCAGTGCTAGACAGGGAGATAGGGCAGATACGCAGTATTTT

v_call: TRBV7-2
clone_size: few
j_call: TRBJ1-1
d_call: TRBD1
cdr3_aa: CASSLDPGQRKAFF
cdr3_nt: TGTGCCAGCAGCTTAGACCCGGGACAGAGAAAAGCTTTCTTT

v_call: TRBV20-1
clone_size: .
j_call: TRBJ2-2
d_call: TRBD1
cdr3_aa: CCARKPTGAGTGELFF
cdr3_nt: TGCTGTGCTAGGAAACCGACAGGGGCGGGCACCGGGGAGCTGTTTTTT

v_call: TRBV12-3/TRBV12-4
clone_size: many
j_call: TRBJ2-7
d_call: .
cdr3_aa: CASSHDVYEQYF
cdr3_nt: TGTGCCAGCAGTCACGACGTCTACGAGCAGTACTTC

v_call: TRBV12-3/TRBV12-4
clone_size: few
j_call: TRBJ1-2
d_call: .
cdr3_aa: CASSFRAGNNYGYTF
cdr3_nt: TGTGCCAGCAGTTTTCGGGCAGGGAATAACTATGGCTACACCTTC

v_call: TRBV3-1
clone_size: .
j_call: TRBJ2-1
d_call: .
cdr3_aa: CASSQVLSNEQFF
cdr3_nt: TGTGCCAGCAGCCAAGTCCTCTCGAATGAGCAGTTCTTC

v_call: TRBV28
clone_size: .
j_call: TRBJ2-7
d_call: .
cdr3_aa: CASSPGVWEQYF
cdr3_nt: TGTGCCAGCAGCCCAGGGGTATGGGAGCAGTACTTC

v_call: TRBV4-2
clone_size: few
j_call: TRBJ2-1
d_call: .
cdr3_aa: CASSQVYRNHNEQFF
cdr3_nt: TGTGCCAGCAGCCAAGTTTACAGGAACCACAATGAGCAGTTCTTC

v_call: TRBV29-1
clone_size: few
j_call: TRBJ2-7
d_call: TRBD2
cdr3_aa: CSVGGLAGGPGTGEQYF
cdr3_nt: TGCAGCGTCGGGGGACTAGCGGGAGGGCCTGGTACGGGCGAGCAGTACTTC

v_call: TRBV6-1
clone_size: .
j_call: TRBJ2-5
d_call: .
cdr3_aa: CASRHQGPGETQYF
cdr3_nt: TGTGCCAGCAGGCATCAGGGGCCTGGGGAGACCCAGTACTTC

v_call: TRBV20-1
clone_size: .
j_call: TRBJ1-6
d_call: TRBD1
cdr3_aa: CSATEGTGGNSPLHF
cdr3_nt: TGCAGTGCTACCGAGGGGACAGGGGGTAATTCACCCCTCCACTTT

v_call: TRBV9
clone_size: .
j_call: TRBJ2-3
d_call: TRBD2
cdr3_aa: CASSGITSGRVTSTDTQYF
cdr3_nt: TGTGCCAGCAGCGGAATAACTAGCGGGAGGGTGACTAGCACAGATACGCAGTATTTT